The clone carrying this T cell receptor (beta chain) has just one count. The donors, healthy adults who were HIV-negative, had experienced no recent acute infections or vaccinations. The donors were all Caucasian adults (living in Nashville, Tennessee). This entry is derived from a study of shared clonotypes between healthy human individuals. Across the study: CD4 naive and CD4 memory each took three plates per donor, while CD8 naive took two and CD8 memory one.

Method: immunoSEQ multiplex PCR; TCRdb's copy keeps in-frame clones and lacks some. The sample records some 2,500,000 clones, 90% to 95% being singletons. The CDR3 is 14 residues long. V was clipped by 3 bases and J by 7 bases, with 10 bases between them. Germline lookup yields CDR1 SEHNR and CDR2 FQNEAQ (reference sequence). This TCR came from a man younger than 30 in good health. Some clones in this sample may be carry-over from other donors' samples. Sequencing was carried out using naive CD4+ T cells from PBMCs. Subset indicated: CD45RA+ positively selected. The chain combines TRBV7-9 with TRBJ1-6; possible D gene TRBD1, 6 bases. The CDR3 coding sequence is TGTGCCAGCAGCTTTAGCACAGGGAATTCACCCCTCCACTTT. It is translated as CASSFSTGNSPLHF.